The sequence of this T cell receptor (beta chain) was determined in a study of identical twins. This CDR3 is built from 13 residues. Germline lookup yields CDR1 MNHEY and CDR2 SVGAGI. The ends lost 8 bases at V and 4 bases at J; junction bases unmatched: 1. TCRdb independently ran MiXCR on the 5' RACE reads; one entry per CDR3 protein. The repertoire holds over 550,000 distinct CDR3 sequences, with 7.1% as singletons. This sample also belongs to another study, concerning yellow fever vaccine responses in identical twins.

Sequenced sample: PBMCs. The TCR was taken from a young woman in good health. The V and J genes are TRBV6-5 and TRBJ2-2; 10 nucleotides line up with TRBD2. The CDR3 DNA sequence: TGTGCCAGCTGGACTAGCGGCACCGGGGAGCTGTTTTTT. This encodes CASWTSGTGELFF.